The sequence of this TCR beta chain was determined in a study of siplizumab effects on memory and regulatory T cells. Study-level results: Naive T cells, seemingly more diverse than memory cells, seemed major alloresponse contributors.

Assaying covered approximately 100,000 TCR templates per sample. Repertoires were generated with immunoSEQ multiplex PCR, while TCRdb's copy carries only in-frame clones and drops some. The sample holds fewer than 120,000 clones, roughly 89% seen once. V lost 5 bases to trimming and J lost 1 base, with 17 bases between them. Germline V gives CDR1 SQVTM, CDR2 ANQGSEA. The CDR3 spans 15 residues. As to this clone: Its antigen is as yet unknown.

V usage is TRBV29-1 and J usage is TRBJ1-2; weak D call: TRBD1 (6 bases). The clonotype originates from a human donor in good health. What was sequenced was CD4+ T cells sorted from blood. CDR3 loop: CSVSPTYRDNYGYTF. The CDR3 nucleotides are TGCAGCGTTTCACCGACGTACAGGGATAACTATGGCTACACCTTC.